This TCR beta chain derives from a study of T-cell reconstitution after alpha-beta-depleted transplantation in children. Study-wide points: At day 60, the high TCRbeta diversity found in some patients originated from recipient T cells and thymic progenitors that had survived. When one year had passed after transplant, most T-cell counts and diversity came from newly produced T cells.

The authors prepared the TCRbeta library with unique molecular identifiers. MiXCR was run by TCRdb on the PCR reads, yielding one entry per CDR3 protein. The sample records about 490,000 distinct CDR3 sequences, more than 9% being singletons. The CDR3 loop spans 15 amino acids. Germline lookup yields CDR1 SGHDN and CDR2 FVKESK. V lost 0 bases and J 1 base, leaving 9 bases between the germline ends. A word on this clonotype: Its antigen is unknown.

The chain links TRBV14 to TRBJ1-1; D unresolved. The specimen comprised PBMCs, sampled before TCRalphabeta/CD19-depleted stem cell transplant. This TCR derives from a child aged 2-9 years with inherited bone marrow failure, due to receive a stem cell transplant. CDR3 region: CASSQDPHGNTEAFF. Written as DNA, the CDR3 is TGTGCCAGCAGCCAAGACCCTCACGGGAACACTGAAGCTTTCTTT. Drawing the rest from reference TRBV14 and TRBJ1-1, the complete variable domain is EAGVTQFPSHSVIEKGQTVTLRCDPISGHDNLYWYRRVMGKEIKFLLHFVKESKQDESGMPNNRFLAERTGGTYSTLKVQPAELEDSGVYFCASSQDPHGNTEAFFGQGTRLTVV.